Sequencing of this TCR beta chain was carried out in a study of beta chain features in type 1 diabetes. Notes on the study in general: Diminished insertions and augmented deletions at VDJ junctions characterized type 1 diabetes patients. For patients, the naive, central memory and Treg TCRB repertoires appeared more alike than for healthy donors. There was a moderate but significant shortening of TCRB CDR3s in all four CD4+ subsets of Type 1 diabetes patients.

This clone turned up a few times. Antigen specificity is unknown. Sorting that relied on CD45RO/CCR7/CD25/CD127/CD95/CD27 yielded CD4+ naive, central memory, regulatory and stem cell-like memory cells. The entirety of the isolated RNA underwent reverse transcription, so expressed TCRB transcripts were sequenced. The assay was immunoSEQ multiplex PCR, and TCRdb's table has in-frame clones only and misses some. In the table there are some 640,000 clones, more than 13% of which are singletons. Germline V gene data show CDR1 as SGHAT and CDR2 as FQNNGV. This CDR3 is built from 15 residues. V gave up 3 bases and J gave up 0 bases, with 9 bases separating them.

Sequenced sample: naive CD4+ T cells from blood. This chain joins TRBV11-2 and TRBJ2-1; D gene unclear. This receptor was identified in a man aged 18 to 30 with type 1 diabetes. Here the CDR3 reads CASSFEFGSYNEQFF. CDR3 DNA: TGTGCCAGCAGCTTTGAATTTGGCTCCTACAATGAGCAGTTCTTC.